One sample yielded the 6 T cell receptor beta chains listed below, sequenced in a study of OX40 agonist ivuxolimab in advanced cancers. The table came from immunoSEQ multiplex PCR; TCRdb's copy has only in-frame clones and leaves some out. Seen here are some 43,000 clones, around 89% observed once, and the top ten hold around 0.5%. The input for sequencing was CD4+ or CD8+ T cells sorted from blood, taken in a trial of the OX40 agonist ivuxolimab. Every receptor here comes from an adult with an advanced solid tumor such as melanoma, head and neck, liver or kidney cancer.

CDR3 coding DNA: TGTGCCAGCAGCCAAAGGCTCTTGGGACAGGGGGACAATGAGCAGTTCTTC. This codes for CASSQRLLGQGDNEQFF. The chain combines TRBV4-2 with TRBJ2-1; the match to TRBD1 covers 11 bases. CDR3 length: 17 residues. The germline V gene has CDR1 LGHNA and CDR2 YNFKEQ. Losses at the gene ends were 2 bases for V and 5 bases for J; bases not matched to a gene: 8.

CDR3 in DNA: TGCGCCAGCAGCCAGAGGACTAGCGGGGTCTACAATGAGCAGTTCTTC. Encoded protein: CASSQRTSGVYNEQFF. The chain joins TRBV4-3 to TRBJ2-1; 12 nucleotides match TRBD2. Losses at the gene ends were 3 bases for V and 3 bases for J; bases not matched to a gene: 3. Germline V CDR1 and CDR2: LGHNA, YSLEER. This CDR3 has 16 amino acids.

This chain links TRBV19 with TRBJ1-4; 11 bases are a match to TRBD1. CDR3 length: 15 amino acids. The germline gives CDR1 LNHDA, CDR2 SQIVND (reference sequence). V lost 6 bases, J lost 8 bases, and 8 bases stayed unmatched. The CDR3 DNA reads as TGTGCCAGTAGAGATCCGGGACAGGGGGGGGAAAAACTGTTTTTT. Translation gives CASRDPGQGGEKLFF.

This chain's CDR3 is CASSVGLAGAYEQYF. In DNA, the CDR3 is TGTGCCAGCAGCGTAGGACTAGCGGGGGCCTACGAGCAGTACTTC. The V call is TRBV9, the J call TRBJ2-7; 12 nucleotides align to TRBD2. Germline CDR1 and CDR2: SGDLS and YYNGEE. This CDR3 contains 15 residues. V trimming: 0 bases; J trimming: 2 bases; junction bases outside the gene matches: 0. Filled out from reference TRBV9 and TRBJ2-7, the complete variable domain reads DSGVTQTPKHLITATGQRVTLRCSPRSGDLSVYWYQQSLDQGLQFLIQYYNGEERAKGNILERFSAQQFPDLHSELNLSSLELGDSALYFCASSVGLAGAYEQYFGPGTRLTVT.

The gene calls are TRBV7-9 and TRBJ2-5; 8 bases agree with TRBD2. The germline V gene has CDR1 SEHNR and CDR2 FQNEAQ (reference sequence). The CDR3 is 16 residues long. Unmatched junction bases numbered 15, after V lost 5 bases and J lost 7 bases. The CDR3 sequence: CASSARPGLGVGTQYF. CDR3 DNA sequence: TGTGCCAGCAGCGCCCGGCCGGGACTAGGGGTCGGGACCCAGTACTTC.

This chain connects TRBV7-6 to TRBJ2-2, with D maybe TRBD1 (5 bases). The germline CDR1 and CDR2 sequences are SGHVS and FNYEAQ. Trimming cost V 5 bases and J 1 base, with 14 bases left between them. The length of the CDR3 is 16 residues. CDR3 residues: CASSTLGAENTGELFF. The CDR3 DNA is TGTGCCAGCAGCACCTTAGGGGCAGAGAACACCGGGGAGCTGTTTTTT.